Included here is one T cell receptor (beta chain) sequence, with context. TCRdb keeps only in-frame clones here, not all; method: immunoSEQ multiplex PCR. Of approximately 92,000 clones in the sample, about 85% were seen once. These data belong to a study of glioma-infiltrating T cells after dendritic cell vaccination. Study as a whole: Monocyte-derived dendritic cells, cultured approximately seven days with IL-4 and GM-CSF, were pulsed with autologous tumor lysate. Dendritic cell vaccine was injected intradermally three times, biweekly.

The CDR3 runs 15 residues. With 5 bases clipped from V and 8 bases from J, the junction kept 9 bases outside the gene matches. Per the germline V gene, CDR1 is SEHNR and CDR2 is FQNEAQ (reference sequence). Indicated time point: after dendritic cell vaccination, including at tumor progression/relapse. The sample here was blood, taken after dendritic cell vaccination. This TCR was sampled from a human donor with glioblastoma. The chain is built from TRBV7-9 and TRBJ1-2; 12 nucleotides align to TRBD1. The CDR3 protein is CASSQGGQGAKGYTF. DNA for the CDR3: TGTGCCAGCAGCCAGGGGGGACAGGGGGCCAAGGGCTACACCTTC.